This T cell receptor beta chain was captured by sequencing in a study of blood T cells in healthy people across ages. Through a sample-barcoded 5' primer and a J-beta primer mix, a second PCR was run for about 7 to 12 cycles. TCRdb processed the 5' RACE reads anew with MiXCR; each CDR3 protein has one entry. The sample consists of roughly 1,700,000 distinct CDR3 sequences, 25% to 30% of them appearing once. This clonotype was recorded a few times. V was shortened by 6 bases and J by 5 bases, with 15 bases between the two germline ends. Germline loops: CDR1 MNHEY, CDR2 SVGAGI. CDR3 size: 14 residues. The origin of this receptor is a woman aged 25 to 45 in good health. The sequenced sample consisted of blood. The chain is built from TRBV6-5 and TRBJ2-3; D possibly corresponds to TRBD2 (6 bases). The CDR3 coding sequence is TGTGCCAGCAGCCCTACGGGAGAAGTAGATACGCAGTATTTT. Amino acid sequence: CASSPTGEVDTQYF.